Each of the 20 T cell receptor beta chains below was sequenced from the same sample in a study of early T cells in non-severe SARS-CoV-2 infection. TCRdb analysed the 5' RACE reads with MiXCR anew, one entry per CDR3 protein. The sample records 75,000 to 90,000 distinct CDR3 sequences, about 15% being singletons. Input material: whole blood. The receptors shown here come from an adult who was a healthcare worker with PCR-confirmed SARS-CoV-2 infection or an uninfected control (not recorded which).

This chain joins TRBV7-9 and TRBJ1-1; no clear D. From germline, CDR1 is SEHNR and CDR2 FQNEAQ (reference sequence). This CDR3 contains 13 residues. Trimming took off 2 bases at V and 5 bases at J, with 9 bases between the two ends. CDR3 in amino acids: CASSLNVVTEAFF. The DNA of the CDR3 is TGTGCCAGCAGCTTAAACGTGGTTACTGAAGCTTTCTTT.

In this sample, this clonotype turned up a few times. The CDR3 coding sequence is TGCGCCAGCAGCACCGGGACAGGGAATCAGCCCCAGCATTTT. Translating gives CASSTGTGNQPQHF. The rearrangement uses TRBV5-1 and TRBJ1-5, with 9 bases identical to TRBD1. Germline V CDR1 and CDR2: SGHRS, YFSETQ. The ends lost 4 bases at V and 4 bases at J; junction bases unmatched: 3. The CDR3 runs 14 residues.

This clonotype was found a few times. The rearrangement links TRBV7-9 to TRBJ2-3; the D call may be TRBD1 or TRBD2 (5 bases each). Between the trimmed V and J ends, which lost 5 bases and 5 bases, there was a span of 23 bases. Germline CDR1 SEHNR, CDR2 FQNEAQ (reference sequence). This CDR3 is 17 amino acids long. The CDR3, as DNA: TGTGCCAGCAGCCGACCCCGGGACCACCTCAAACGAGATACGCAGTATTTT. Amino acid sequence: CASSRPRDHLKRDTQYF.

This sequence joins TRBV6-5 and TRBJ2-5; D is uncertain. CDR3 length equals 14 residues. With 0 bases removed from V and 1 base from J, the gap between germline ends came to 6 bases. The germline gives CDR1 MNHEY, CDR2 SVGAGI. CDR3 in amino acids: CASSYSSSQETQYF. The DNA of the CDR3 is TGTGCCAGCAGTTACTCGAGCAGCCAAGAGACCCAGTACTTC.

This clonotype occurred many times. CDR3 in amino acids: CSARDLGSSYEQYF. The CDR3 DNA reads TGCAGTGCTAGAGATCTCGGATCATCCTACGAGCAGTACTTC. This chain links TRBV20-1 with TRBJ2-7; D is ambiguous. The V gene's germline CDR1 is DFQATT and CDR2 SNEGSKA (reference sequence). This CDR3 has 14 amino acids. The V and J ends lost 0 bases and 1 base respectively, with 10 bases between them.

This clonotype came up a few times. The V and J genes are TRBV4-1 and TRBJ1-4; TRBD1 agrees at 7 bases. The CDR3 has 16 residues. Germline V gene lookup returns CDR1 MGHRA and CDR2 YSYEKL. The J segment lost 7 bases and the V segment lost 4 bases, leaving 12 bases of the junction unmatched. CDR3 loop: CASSPEGGGASEKLFF. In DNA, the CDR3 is TGCGCCAGCAGCCCGGAAGGAGGGGGCGCTTCTGAAAAACTGTTTTTT.

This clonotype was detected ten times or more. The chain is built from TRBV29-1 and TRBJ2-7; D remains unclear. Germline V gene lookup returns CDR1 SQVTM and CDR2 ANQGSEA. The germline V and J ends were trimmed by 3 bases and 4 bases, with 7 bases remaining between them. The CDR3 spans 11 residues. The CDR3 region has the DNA TGCAGCGTTGATAACGGGTACGAGCAGTACTTC. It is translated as CSVDNGYEQYF.

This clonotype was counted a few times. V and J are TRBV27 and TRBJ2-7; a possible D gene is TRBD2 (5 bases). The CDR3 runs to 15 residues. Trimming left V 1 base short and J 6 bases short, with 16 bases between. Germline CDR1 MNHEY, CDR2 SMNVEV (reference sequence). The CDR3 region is CASSLYGISSGEQYF. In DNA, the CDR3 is TGTGCCAGCAGTTTATACGGGATCTCTTCTGGCGAGCAGTACTTC.

The chain's CDR3 is CASSVGGGPQETQYF. The DNA for the CDR3 is TGTGCCAGCAGCGTAGGCGGCGGGCCCCAAGAGACCCAGTACTTC. The V gene is TRBV9, the J gene TRBJ2-5; a weak D match, TRBD2 (5 bases). The CDR3 covers 15 residues. Germline CDR1 reads SGDLS; CDR2 reads YYNGEE. Trimming cost V 0 bases and J 1 base, with 10 bases left between them.

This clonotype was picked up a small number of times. Here the CDR3 DNA reads TGTGCCAGCAGCCAGAACAGTTTCTATGGCTACACCTTC. It codes for CASSQNSFYGYTF. The chain links TRBV14 to TRBJ1-2; the D is unclear. V shed 3 bases and J shed 4 bases, with 9 bases lying between them. The CDR3 has 13 residues. The V gene's germline CDR1 is SGHDN and CDR2 FVKESK.

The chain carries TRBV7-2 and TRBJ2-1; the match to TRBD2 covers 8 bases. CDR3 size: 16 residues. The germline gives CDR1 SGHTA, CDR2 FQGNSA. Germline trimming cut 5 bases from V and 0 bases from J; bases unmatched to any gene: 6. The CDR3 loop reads CASSVSGGSSYNEQFF. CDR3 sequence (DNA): TGTGCCAGCAGCGTGAGCGGGGGAAGCTCCTACAATGAGCAGTTCTTC.

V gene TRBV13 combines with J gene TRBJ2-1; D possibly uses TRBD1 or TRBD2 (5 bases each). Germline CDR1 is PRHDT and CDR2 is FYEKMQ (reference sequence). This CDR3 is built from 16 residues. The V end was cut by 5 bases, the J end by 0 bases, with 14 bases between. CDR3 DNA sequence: TGTGCCAGCAGCCATGGGGACGGAAGCTCCTACAATGAGCAGTTCTTC. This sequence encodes CASSHGDGSSYNEQFF. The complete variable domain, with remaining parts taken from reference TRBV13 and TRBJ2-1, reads AAGVIQSPRHLIKEKRETATLKCYPIPRHDTVYWYQQGPGQDPQFLISFYEKMQSDKGSIPDRFSAQQFSDYHSELNMSSLELGDSALYFCASSHGDGSSYNEQFFGPGTRLTVL.

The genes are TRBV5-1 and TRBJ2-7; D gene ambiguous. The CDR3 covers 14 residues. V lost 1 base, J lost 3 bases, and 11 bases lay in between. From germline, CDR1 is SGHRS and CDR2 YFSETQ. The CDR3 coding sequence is TGCGCCAGCAGCTTGCAAGGCAGCGTCTACGAGCAGTACTTC. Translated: CASSLQGSVYEQYF. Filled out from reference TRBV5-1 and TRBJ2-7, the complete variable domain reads KAGVTQTPRYLIKTRGQQVTLSCSPISGHRSVSWYQQTPGQGLQFLFEYFSETQRNKGNFPGRFSGRQFSNSRSEMNVSTLELGDSALYLCASSLQGSVYEQYFGPGTRLTVT.

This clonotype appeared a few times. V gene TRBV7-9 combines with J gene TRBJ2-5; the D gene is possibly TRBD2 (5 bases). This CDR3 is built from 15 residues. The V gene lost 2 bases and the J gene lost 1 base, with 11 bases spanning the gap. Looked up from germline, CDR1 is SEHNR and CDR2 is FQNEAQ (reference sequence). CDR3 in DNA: TGTGCCAGCAGCTTAAGGGCGGGCATCCAAGAGACCCAGTACTTC. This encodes CASSLRAGIQETQYF.

The CDR3 region has the DNA TGCGCCAGCACCCCAACAGTTATTCCCGATGAGCAGTTCTTC. Protein product: CASTPTVIPDEQFF. V usage is TRBV5-1 and J usage is TRBJ2-1; D not resolved. Trimming shortened V by 6 bases and J by 8 bases, and 18 bases separated the two germline ends. Germline values: CDR1 SGHRS, CDR2 YFSETQ. This CDR3 spans 14 amino acids.

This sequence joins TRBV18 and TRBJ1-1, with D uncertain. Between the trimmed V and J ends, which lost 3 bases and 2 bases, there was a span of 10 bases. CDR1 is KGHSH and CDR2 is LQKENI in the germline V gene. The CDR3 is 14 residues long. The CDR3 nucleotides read TGTGCCAGCTCACCGACGACGGCCAACACTGAAGCTTTCTTT. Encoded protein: CASSPTTANTEAFF.

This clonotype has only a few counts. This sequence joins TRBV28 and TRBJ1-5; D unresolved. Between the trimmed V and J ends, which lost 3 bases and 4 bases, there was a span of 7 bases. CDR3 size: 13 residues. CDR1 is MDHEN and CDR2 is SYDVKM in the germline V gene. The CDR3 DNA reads TGTGCCAGCAGTTTCGCCACAAATCAGCCCCAGCATTTT. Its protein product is CASSFATNQPQHF.

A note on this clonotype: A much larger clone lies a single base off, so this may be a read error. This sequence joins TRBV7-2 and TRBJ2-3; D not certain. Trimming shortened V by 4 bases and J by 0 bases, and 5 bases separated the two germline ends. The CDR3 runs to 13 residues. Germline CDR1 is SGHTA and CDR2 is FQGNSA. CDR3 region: CASSSISTDTQYF. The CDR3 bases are TGTGCCAGCAGCTCGATTAGCACAGATACGCAGTATTTT.

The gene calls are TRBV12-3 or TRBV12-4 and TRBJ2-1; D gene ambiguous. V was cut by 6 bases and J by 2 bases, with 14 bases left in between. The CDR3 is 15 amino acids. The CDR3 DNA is TGTGCCAGCAGCCCCTCGGGCATTACCTACAATGAGCAGTTCTTC. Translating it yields CASSPSGITYNEQFF.

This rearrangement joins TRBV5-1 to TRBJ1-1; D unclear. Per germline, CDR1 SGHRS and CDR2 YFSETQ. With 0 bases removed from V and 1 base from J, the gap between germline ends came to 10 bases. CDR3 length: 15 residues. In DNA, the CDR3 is TGCGCCAGCAGCTTGGTGGTAGGCGGGAACACTGAAGCTTTCTTT. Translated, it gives CASSLVVGGNTEAFF.